The T cell receptor beta chain under discussion was sequenced for a study of blood T cell repertoires in COVID-19. Using immunoSEQ multiplex PCR, the repertoire was profiled, and TCRdb retains in-frame clones only, with some absent. The table lists 310,000 or so clones, 87% of them singletons, with about 8.9% in the top ten. This CDR3 has 13 amino acids. V was cut by 5 bases and J by 5 bases, with 12 bases left in between. Germline CDR1 reads MNHEY; CDR2 reads SVGAGI. The receptor's source is a woman younger than 30 who had recovered from COVID-19. The V and J genes are TRBV6-5 and TRBJ2-5; D may be TRBD2 (5 bases). Input material: PBMCs or T cells enriched from blood (not recorded which). CDR3 in DNA: TGTGCCAGCAGTCGGGGTCACCGGGAGACCCAGTACTTC. Its translation is CASSRGHRETQYF.